This T cell receptor (beta chain) was observed in a study of vaccination and CD4 T cells after COVID-19. Whole-study context: Convalescent patients gave post-COVID blood a median around 91 days post-diagnosis, range 35 to 161. Control cultures were given a CEFX pool, an HIV-1 Nef pool, or no peptide.

In regard to this clonotype: Antigen: not known.

Documented treatment: 10-day PBMC culture with coronavirus spike peptide pools or control peptides (ViraFEST assay). From the unexposed donor, CD4+ T cells were collected ahead of the COVID-19 pandemic (2011-2018). ViraFEST enlarged antigen-specific T cell populations with peptide pools and afterwards sequenced TCRs. Isolation of CD4+ T cells by negative selection took place after less than twelve days of culture. The Oncomine TCR Beta short-read assay generated sequence data from the DNA of cultured CD4+ T cells. TCRdb re-analysed the PCR reads in MiXCR, keeping a single row per CDR3 protein. The table includes over 2,000 distinct CDR3 sequences, 36% detected once. The ends were cut back, 1 base at V and 3 bases at J, with 13 bases in the middle. The CDR3 is 15 residues long. Germline values: CDR1 SGHVS, CDR2 FQNEAQ.

This TCR was recovered from a human donor in good health. The sequenced sample was CD4+ T cells from blood, cultured in vitro. The gene calls are TRBV7-8 and TRBJ2-7; perhaps TRBD2 as D (6 bases). The CDR3 sequence: CASSLGFSSVYEQYF. CDR3 nucleotides: TGTGCCAGCAGCTTAGGGTTCTCTAGCGTCTACGAGCAGTACTTC.